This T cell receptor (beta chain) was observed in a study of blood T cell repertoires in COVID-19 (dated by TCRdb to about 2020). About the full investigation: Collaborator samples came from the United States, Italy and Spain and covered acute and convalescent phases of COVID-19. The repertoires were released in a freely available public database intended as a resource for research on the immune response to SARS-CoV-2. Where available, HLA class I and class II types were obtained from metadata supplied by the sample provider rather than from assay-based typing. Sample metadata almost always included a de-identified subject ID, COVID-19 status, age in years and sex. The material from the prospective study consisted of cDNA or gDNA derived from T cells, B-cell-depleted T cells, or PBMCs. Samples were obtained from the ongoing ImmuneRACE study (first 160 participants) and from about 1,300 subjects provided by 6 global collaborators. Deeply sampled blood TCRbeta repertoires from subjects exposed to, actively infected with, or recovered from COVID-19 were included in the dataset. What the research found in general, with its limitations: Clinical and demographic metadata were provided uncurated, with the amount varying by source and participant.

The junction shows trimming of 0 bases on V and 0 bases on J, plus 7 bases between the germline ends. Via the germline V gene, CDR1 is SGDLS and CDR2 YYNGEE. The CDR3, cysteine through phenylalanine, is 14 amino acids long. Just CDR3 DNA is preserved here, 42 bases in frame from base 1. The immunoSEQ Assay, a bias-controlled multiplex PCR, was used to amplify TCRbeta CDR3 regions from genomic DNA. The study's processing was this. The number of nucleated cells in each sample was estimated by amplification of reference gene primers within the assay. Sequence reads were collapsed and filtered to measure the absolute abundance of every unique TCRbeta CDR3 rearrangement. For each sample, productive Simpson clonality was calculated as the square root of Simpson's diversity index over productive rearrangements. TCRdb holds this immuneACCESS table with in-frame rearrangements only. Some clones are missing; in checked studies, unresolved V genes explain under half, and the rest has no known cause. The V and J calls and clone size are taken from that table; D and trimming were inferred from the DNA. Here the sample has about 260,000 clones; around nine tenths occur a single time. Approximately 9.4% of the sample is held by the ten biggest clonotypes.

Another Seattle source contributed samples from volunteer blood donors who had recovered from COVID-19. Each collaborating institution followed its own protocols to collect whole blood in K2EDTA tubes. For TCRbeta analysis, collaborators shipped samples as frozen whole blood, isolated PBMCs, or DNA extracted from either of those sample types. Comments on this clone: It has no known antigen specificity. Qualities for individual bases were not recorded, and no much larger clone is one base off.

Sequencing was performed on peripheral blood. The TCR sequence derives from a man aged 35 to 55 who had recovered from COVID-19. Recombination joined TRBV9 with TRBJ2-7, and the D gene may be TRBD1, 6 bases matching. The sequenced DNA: TGTGCCAGCAGCGTAGCGGACAGCTCCTACGAGCAGTACTTC. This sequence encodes CASSVADSSYEQYF.